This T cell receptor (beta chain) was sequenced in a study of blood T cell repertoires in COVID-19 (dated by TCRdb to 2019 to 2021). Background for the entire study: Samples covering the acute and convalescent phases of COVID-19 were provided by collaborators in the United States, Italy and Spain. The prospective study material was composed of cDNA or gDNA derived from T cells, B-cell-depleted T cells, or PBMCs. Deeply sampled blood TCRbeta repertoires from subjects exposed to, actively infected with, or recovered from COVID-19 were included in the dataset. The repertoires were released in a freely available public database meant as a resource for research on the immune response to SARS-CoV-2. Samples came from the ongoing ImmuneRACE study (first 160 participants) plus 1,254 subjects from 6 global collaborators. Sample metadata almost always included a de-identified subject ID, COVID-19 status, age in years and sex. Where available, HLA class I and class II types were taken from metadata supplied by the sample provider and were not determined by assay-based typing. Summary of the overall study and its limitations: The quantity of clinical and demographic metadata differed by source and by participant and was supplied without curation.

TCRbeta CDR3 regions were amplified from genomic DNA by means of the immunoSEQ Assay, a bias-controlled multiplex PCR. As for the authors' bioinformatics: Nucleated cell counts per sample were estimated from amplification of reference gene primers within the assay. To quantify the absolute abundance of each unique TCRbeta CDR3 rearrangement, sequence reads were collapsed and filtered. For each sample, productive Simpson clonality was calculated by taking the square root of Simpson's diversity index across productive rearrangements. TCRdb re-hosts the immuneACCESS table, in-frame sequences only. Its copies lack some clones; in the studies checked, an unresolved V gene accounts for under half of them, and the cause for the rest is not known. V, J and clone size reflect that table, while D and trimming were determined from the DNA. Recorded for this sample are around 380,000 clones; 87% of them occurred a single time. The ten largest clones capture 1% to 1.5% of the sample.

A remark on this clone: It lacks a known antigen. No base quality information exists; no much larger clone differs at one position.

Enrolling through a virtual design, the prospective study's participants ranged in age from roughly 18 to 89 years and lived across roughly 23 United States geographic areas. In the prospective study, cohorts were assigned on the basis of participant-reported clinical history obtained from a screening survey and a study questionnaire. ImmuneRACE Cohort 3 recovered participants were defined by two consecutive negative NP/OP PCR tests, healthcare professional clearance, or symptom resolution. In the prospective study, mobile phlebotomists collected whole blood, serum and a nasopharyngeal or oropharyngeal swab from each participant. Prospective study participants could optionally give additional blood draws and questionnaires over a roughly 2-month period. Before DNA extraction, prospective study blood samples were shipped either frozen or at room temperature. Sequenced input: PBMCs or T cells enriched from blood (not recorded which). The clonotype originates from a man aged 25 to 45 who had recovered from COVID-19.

The CDR3 is CSVRDSYITNEQFF. DNA sequence: TGCAGCGTGAGGGACAGTTACATTACGAATGAGCAGTTCTTC. The rearranged chain carries TRBV29-1 and TRBJ2-1; TRBD1 matches 7 bases in the middle. Germline trimming: 6 bases from V, 7 bases from J; junction bases outside gene matches: 12. Based on the germline V gene, the CDR1 and CDR2 sequences are SQVTM and ANQGSEA. The CDR3 contains 14 residues, cysteine and phenylalanine counted. This entry keeps only the CDR3 DNA: 42 bases, framed from base 1.